This TCR beta chain was recovered during a study of T cell responses to AZD1222 COVID-19 vaccine. Study conclusions and caveats: The CD4 TCRs associated with vaccination extended across spike and predominated at 160-218 and 743-854. Increases in Spike-specific TCR breadth and depth were seen after two AZD1222 doses.

Turning to this clone: Its antigen is as yet unknown.

The assay was immunoSEQ multiplex PCR, and TCRdb's table has in-frame clones only and misses some. The sample has 150,000 to 200,000 clones; roughly 88% are singletons. This receptor was taken from an adult in good health. Specimen: peripheral blood, collected on day 0 of AZD1222 vaccination.

CDR3 residues: CASSLATGALGDTEAFF. The CDR3 bases are TGTGCCAGCAGCTTAGCGACAGGGGCCCTAGGGGACACTGAAGCTTTCTTT. The gene calls are TRBV7-9 and TRBJ1-1; 8 nucleotides line up with TRBD1. V was clipped by 0 bases and J by 3 bases; unmatched bases: 9. The CDR3 runs 17 residues. Per germline, CDR1 SEHNR and CDR2 FQNEAQ (reference sequence). Filled out from reference TRBV7-9 and TRBJ1-1, the complete variable domain reads DTGVSQNPRHKITKRGQNVTFRCDPISEHNRLYWYRQTLGQGPEFLTYFQNEAQLEKSRLLSDRFSAERPKGSFSTLEIQRTEQGDSAMYLCASSLATGALGDTEAFFGQGTRLTVV.